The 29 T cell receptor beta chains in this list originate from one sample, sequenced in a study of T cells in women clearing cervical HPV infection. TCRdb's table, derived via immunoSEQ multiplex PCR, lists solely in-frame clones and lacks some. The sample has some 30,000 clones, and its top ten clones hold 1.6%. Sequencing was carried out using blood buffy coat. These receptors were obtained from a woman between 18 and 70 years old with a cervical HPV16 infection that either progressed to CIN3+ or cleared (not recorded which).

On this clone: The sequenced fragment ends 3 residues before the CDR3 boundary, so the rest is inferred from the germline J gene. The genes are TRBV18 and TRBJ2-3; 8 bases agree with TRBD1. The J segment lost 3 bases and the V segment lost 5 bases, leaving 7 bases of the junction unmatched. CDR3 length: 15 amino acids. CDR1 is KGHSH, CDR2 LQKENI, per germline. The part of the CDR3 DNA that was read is TGTGCCAGCTCATCTCGACAGGGGCATACAGATACG. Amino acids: CASSSRQGHTDT. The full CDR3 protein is CASSSRQGHTDTQYF.

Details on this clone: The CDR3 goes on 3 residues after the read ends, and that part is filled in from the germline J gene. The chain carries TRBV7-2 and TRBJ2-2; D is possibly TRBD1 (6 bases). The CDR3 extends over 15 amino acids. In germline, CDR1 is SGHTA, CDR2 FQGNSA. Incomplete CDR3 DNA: TGTGCCAGCAGCTTAAGGGGGACAACTAATGAAAAG. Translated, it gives CASSLRGTTNEK. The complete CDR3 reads CASSLRGTTNEKLFF.

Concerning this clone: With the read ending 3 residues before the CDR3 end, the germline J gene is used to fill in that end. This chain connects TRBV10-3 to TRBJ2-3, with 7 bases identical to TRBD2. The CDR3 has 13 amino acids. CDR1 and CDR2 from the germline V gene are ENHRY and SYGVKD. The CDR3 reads CAIASGSEVTQYF. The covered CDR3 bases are TGTGCCATAGCTAGCGGATCGGAGGTGACG.

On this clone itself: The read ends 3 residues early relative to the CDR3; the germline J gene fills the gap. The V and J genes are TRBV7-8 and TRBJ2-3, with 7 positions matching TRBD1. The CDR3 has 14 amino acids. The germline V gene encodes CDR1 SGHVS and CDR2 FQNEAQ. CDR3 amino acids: CASSSRDRAETQYF. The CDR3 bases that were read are TGTGCCAGCAGCTCTAGAGACAGGGCGGAGACG.

CDR3 DNA (partial): TGTGCCAGCAGTTACCTCGGGCCCCGGACAGACCAAGAGACC. Translation gives CASSYLGPRTDQET. The entire CDR3 sequence reads CASSYLGPRTDQETQYF. The chain employs TRBV6-2 or TRBV6-3 and TRBJ2-5; D may be TRBD1 (6 bases). The read terminates 3 residues ahead of where the CDR3 ends, so the germline J gene completes it. The CDR3 length is 17 residues. V shed 2 bases and J shed 0 bases, with 16 bases lying between them. Per germline, CDR1 MNHEY and CDR2 SVGEGT.

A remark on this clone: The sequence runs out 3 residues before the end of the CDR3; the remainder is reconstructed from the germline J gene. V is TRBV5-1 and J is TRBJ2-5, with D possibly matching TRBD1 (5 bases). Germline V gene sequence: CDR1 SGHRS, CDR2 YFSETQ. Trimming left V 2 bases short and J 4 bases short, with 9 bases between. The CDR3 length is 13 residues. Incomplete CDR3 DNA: TGCGCCAGCAGCTTTCAGGGTCGAGAGACC. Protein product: CASSFQGRET. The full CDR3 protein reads CASSFQGRETQYF.

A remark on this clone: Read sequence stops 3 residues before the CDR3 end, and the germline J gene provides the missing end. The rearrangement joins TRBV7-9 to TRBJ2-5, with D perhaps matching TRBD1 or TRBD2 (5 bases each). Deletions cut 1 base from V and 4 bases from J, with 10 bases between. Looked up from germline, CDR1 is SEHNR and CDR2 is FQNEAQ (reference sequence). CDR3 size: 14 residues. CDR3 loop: CASSLGGVGETQYF. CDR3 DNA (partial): TGTGCCAGCAGCTTAGGAGGGGTTGGAGAGACC.

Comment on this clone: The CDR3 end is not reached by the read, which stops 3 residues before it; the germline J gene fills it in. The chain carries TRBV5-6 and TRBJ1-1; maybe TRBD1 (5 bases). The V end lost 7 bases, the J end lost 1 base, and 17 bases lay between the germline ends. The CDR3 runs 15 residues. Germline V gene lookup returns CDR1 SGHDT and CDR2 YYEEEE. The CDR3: CASRGWGEGNTEAFF. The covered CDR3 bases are TGTGCCAGCCGAGGCTGGGGGGAGGGGAACACTGAA. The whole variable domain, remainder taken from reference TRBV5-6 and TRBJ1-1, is DAGVTQSPTHLIKTRGQQVTLRCSPKSGHDTVSWYQQALGQGPQFIFQYYEEEERQRGNFPDRFSGHQFPNYSSELNVNALLLGDSALYLCASRGWGEGNTEAFFGQGTRLTVV.

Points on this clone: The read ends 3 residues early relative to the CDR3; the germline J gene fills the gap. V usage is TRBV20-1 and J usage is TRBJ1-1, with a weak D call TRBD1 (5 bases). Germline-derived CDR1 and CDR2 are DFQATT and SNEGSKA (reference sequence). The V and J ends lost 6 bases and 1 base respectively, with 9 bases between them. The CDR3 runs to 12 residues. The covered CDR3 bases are TGCAGTGCAGATGACAGGAACACTGAA. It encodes CSADDRNTE. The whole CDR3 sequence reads CSADDRNTEAFF.

CDR3 DNA (partial): TGTGCCAGCAGCCCGATTAGCGGGAGGGATAATGAG. It is translated as CASSPISGRDNE. The whole CDR3 region reads CASSPISGRDNEQFF. This chain connects TRBV7-3 to TRBJ2-1; 11 positions agree with TRBD2. The read finishes 3 residues shy of the CDR3 end, and the germline J gene is used to complete it. Trimming at V came to 5 bases and at J to 7 bases, leaving 7 bases not matched to a gene. This CDR3 comprises 15 residues. CDR1 SGHTA and CDR2 FQGTGA come from the germline V gene.

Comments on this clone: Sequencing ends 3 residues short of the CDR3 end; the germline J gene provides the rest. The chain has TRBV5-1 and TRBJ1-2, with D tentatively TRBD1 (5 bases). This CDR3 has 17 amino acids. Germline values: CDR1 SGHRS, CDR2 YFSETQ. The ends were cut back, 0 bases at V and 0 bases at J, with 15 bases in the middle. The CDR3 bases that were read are TGCGCCAGCAGCTTGGCTACGTCAACAGGTTCTAACTATGGC. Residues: CASSLATSTGSNYG. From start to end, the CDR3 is CASSLATSTGSNYGYTF.

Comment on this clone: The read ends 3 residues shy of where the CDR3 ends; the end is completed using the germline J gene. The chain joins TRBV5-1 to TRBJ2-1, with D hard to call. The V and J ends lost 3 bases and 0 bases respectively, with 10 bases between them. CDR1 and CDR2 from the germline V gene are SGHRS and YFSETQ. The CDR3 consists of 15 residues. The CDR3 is CASSSRPDSYNEQFF. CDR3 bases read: TGCGCCAGCAGCTCTAGGCCCGACTCCTACAATGAG.

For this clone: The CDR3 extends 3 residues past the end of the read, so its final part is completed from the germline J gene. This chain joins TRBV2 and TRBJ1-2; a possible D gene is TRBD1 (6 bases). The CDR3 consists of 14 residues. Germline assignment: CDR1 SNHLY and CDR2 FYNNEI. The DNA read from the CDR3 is TGTGCCAGCAGTTCGGAAAGGGGACATGGGGAC. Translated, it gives CASSSERGHGD. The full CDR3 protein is CASSSERGHGDYTF.

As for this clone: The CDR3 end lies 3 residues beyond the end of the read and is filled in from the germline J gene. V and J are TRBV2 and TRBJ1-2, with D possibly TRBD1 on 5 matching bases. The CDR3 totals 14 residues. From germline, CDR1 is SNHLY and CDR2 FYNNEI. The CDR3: CASSEWGVGPDYTF. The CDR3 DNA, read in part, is TGTGCCAGCAGTGAATGGGGGGTTGGGCCCGAC.

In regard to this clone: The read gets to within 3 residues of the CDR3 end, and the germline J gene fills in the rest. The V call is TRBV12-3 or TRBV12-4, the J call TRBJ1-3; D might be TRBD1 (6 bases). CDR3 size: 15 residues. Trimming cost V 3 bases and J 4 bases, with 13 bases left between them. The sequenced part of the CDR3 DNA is TGTGCCAGCAGTTTGGGGGCAGCAAACGGAAACACC. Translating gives CASSLGAANGNT. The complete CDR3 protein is CASSLGAANGNTIYF.

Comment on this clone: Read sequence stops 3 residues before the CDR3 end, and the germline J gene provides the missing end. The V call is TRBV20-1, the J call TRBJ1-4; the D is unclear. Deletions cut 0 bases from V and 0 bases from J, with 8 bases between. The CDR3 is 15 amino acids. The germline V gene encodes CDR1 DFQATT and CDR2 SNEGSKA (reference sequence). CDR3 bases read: TGCAGTGCTAGAGATCCGCGGACAACTAATGAAAAA. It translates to CSARDPRTTNEK. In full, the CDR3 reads CSARDPRTTNEKLFF.

CDR3 loop: CASSPPSINYGQYF. CDR3 DNA (partial): TGTGCCAGCTCACCACCCTCCATTAACTATGGT. V and J are TRBV18 and TRBJ2-4; the D is unclear. The read ends 3 residues before the CDR3 terminus; that terminus is restored from the germline J gene. CDR1 is KGHSH and CDR2 is LQKENI in the germline V gene. This CDR3 contains 14 residues.

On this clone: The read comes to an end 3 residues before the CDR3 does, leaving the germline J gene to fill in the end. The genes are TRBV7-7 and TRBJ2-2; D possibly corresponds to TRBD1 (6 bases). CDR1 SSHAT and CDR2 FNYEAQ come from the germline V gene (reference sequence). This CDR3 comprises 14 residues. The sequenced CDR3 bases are TGTGCCAGCAGCCGACAGGCCCCTAATGAAAAG. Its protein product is CASSRQAPNEK. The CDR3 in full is CASSRQAPNEKLFF.

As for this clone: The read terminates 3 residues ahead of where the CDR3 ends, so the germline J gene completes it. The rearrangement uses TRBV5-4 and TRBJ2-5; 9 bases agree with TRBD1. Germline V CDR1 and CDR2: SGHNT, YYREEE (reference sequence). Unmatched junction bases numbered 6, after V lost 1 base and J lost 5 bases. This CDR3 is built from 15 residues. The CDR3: CASSLTGGVGETQYF. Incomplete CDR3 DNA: TGTGCCAGCAGCTTGACAGGGGGCGTAGGGGAGACC.

Partial CDR3 DNA: TGTGCCAGCCGGACTAGCGGGGCTAATATCAATGAG. Translated, it gives CASRTSGANINE. The full CDR3 is CASRTSGANINEQFF. This chain connects TRBV2 to TRBJ2-1, with 12 bases aligning to TRBD2. The sequence runs out 3 residues before the end of the CDR3; the remainder is reconstructed from the germline J gene. Germline CDR1 and CDR2: SNHLY and FYNNEI. Trimming took 8 bases from V and 6 from J; bases not matched to a gene: 8. This CDR3 comprises 15 residues.

The CDR3 region is CASRTAAQDRYNSPLHF. The part of the CDR3 DNA that was read is TGTGCCAGTAGGACGGCCGCCCAGGACAGGTATAATTCACCC. V is TRBV19 and J is TRBJ1-6; 7 nucleotides align to TRBD1. The CDR3 end lies 3 residues beyond the end of the read and is filled in from the germline J gene. Unmatched junction bases numbered 12, after V lost 6 bases and J lost 4 bases. Germline loops: CDR1 LNHDA, CDR2 SQIVND (reference sequence). The CDR3 spans 17 residues.

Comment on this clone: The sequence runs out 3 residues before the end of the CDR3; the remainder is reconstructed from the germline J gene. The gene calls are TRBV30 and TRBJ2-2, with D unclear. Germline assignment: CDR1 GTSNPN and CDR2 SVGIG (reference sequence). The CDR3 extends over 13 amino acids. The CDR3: CAWSRQVDSPLFF. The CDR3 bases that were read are TGTGCCTGGAGCCGACAAGTTGATTCACCG.

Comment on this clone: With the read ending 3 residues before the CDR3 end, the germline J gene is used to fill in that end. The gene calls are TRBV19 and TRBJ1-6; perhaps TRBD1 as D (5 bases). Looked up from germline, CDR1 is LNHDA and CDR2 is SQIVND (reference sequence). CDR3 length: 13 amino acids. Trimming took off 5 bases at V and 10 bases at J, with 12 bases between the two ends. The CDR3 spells CASSVQGGSPLHF. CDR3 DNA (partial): TGTGCCAGTAGTGTCCAGGGTGGATCACCC. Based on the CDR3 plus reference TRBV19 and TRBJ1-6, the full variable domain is DGGITQSPKYLFRKEGQNVTLSCEQNLNHDAMYWYRQDPGQGLRLIYYSQIVNDFQKGDIAEGYSVSREKKESFPLTVTSAQKNPTAFYLCASSVQGGSPLHFGNGTRLTVT.

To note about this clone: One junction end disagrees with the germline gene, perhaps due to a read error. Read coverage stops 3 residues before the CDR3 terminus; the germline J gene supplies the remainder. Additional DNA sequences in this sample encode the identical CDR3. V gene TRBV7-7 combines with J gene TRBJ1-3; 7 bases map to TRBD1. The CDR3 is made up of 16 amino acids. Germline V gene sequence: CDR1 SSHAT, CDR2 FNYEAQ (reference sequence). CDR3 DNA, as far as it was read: TGTGCCAGCAGCTTAGGACAGGGTGGGGATGGAAACACA. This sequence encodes CASSLGQGGDGNT. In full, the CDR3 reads CASSLGQGGDGNTIYF.

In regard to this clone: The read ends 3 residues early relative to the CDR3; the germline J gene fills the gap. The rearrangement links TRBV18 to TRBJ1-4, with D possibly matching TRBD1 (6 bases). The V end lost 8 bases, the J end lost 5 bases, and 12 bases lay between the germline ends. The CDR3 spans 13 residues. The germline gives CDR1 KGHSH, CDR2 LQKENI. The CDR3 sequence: CASAGQQNEKLFF. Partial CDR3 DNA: TGTGCCAGCGCGGGACAACAAAATGAAAAA.

Partial CDR3 DNA: TGCAGTGCTAGAGATGTTAGGGCTGGCACAGATACG. This gives the protein CSARDVRAGTDT. The whole CDR3 sequence is CSARDVRAGTDTQYF. The chain links TRBV20-1 to TRBJ2-3; no clear D. The read finishes 3 residues shy of the CDR3 end, and the germline J gene is used to complete it. This CDR3 region has 15 residues. CDR1 and CDR2 (germline): DFQATT, SNEGSKA (reference sequence). V was clipped by 0 bases and J by 1 base, with 11 bases between them.

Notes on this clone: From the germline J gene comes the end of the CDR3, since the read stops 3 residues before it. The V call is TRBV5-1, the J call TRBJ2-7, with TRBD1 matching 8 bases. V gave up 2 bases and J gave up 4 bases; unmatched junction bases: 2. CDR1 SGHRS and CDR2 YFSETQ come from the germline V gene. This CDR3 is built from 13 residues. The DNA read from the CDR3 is TGCGCCAGCAGCTTTGACAGGGGTTACGAG. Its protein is CASSFDRGYE. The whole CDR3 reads CASSFDRGYEQYF.

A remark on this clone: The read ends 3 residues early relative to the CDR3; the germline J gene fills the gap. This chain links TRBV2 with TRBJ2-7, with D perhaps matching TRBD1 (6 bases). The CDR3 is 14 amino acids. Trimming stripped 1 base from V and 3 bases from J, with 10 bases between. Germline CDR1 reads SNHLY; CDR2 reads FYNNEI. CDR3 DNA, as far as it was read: TGTGCCAGCAGTGAAGATGGACAGAGCTACGAG. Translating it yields CASSEDGQSYE. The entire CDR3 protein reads CASSEDGQSYEQYF.

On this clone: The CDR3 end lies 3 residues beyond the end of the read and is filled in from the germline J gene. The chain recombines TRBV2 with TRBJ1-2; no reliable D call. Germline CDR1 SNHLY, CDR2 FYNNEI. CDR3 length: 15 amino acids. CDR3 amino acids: CASSEGTSGPYDYTF. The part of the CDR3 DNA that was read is TGTGCCAGCAGTGAAGGGACTAGCGGCCCCTACGAC.